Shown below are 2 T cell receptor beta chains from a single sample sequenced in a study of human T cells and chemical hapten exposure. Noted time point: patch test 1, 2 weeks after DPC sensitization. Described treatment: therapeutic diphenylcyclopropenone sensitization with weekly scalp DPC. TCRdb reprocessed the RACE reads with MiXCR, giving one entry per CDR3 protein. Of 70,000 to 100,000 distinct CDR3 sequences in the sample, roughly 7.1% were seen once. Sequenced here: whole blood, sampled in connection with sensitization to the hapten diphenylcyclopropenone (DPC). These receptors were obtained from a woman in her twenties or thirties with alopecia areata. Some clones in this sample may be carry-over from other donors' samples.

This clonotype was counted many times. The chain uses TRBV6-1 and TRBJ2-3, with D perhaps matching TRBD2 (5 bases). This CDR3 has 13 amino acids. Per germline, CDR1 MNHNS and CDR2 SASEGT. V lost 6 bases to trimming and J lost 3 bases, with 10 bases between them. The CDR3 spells CASSQDSTDTQYF. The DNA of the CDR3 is TGTGCCAGCAGCCAGGACTCTACAGATACGCAGTATTTT.

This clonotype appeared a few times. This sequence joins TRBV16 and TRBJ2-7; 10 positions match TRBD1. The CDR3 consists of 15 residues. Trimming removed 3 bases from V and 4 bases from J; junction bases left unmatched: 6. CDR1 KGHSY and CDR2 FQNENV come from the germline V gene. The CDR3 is CASSHPGQGIYEQYF. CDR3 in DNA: TGTGCCAGCAGCCACCCGGGACAGGGGATTTACGAGCAGTACTTC.